This is a list of T cell receptor beta chains from one sample in a study of blood T cell repertoires in COVID-19. Libraries were prepared by immunoSEQ multiplex PCR; TCRdb keeps only in-frame clonotypes and omits some of them. The sample lists 350,000 to 450,000 clones, about nine tenths occurring once. The sequencing input was PBMCs or T cells enriched from blood (not recorded which). The receptors stem from a woman in her thirties or forties who had been exposed to COVID-19. Both conserved end residues are part of each CDR3. A D gene is named only where the DNA matches it firmly. Clone size is not always given. Where it is, it says once, few, many or a class for expanded clones.

D gene	V gene	J gene	clone size	CDR3 protein	CDR3 DNA
-	TRBV6-6	TRBJ1-1	-	CASSYSQGTPEAFF	TGTGCCAGCAGTTACTCCCAGGGGACCCCTGAAGCTTTCTTT
-	TRBV7-2	TRBJ2-1	-	CASRPDSRDEQFF	TGTGCCAGCAGACCGGACAGCAGGGATGAGCAGTTCTTC
TRBD1	TRBV6-5	TRBJ1-5	-	CASWETGGNQPQHF	TGTGCCAGCTGGGAGACAGGGGGCAATCAGCCCCAGCATTTT
-	TRBV2	TRBJ2-4	-	CASQLAFQPIQYF	TGTGCCAGCCAGCTAGCGTTCCAGCCCATTCAGTACTTC
-	TRBV10-1	TRBJ2-5	-	CASSEGGIETQYF	TGCGCCAGCAGTGAAGGGGGTATCGAGACCCAGTACTTC
TRBD2	TRBV12-5	TRBJ2-1	once	CASGWGLAGGEQFF	TGTGCTAGTGGTTGGGGACTAGCGGGAGGTGAGCAGTTCTTC
TRBD1	TRBV2	TRBJ2-3	-	CASSKDRGGTDTQYF	TGTGCCAGCAGTAAGGACAGGGGTGGGACAGATACGCAGTATTTT
TRBD2	TRBV11-2	TRBJ2-3	-	CASSPIAGGHSGPADTQYF	TGTGCCAGCAGCCCTATAGCGGGGGGGCATAGTGGTCCCGCAGATACGCAGTATTTT
-	TRBV7-9	TRBJ1-3	-	CASSAGLSGNTIYF	TGTGCCAGCAGCGCAGGACTTAGCGGAAACACCATATATTTT
-	TRBV4-1	TRBJ1-1	-	CASSHPTVKNTEAFF	TGCGCCAGCAGCCACCCGACAGTGAAGAACACTGAAGCTTTCTTT
TRBD2	TRBV7-8	TRBJ2-7	-	CASSLSGGEQYF	TGTGCCAGCAGCCTCAGCGGGGGCGAGCAGTACTTC
-	TRBV19	TRBJ1-2	-	CASSIGHDGGAGYTF	TGTGCCAGTAGTATAGGACACGACGGTGGGGCCGGCTACACCTTC
-	TRBV30	TRBJ1-5	-	CAWSAGLQQPQHF	TGTGCCTGGAGTGCTGGGCTTCAACAGCCCCAGCATTTT
-	TRBV12-3/TRBV12-4	TRBJ1-1	-	CASSRGGMAFF	TGTGCCAGCAGTCGCGGAGGGATGGCTTTCTTT
-	TRBV11-2	TRBJ1-1	-	CASSLAGGAMNTEAFF	TGTGCCAGCAGCTTGGCCGGGGGAGCGATGAACACTGAAGCTTTCTTT
-	TRBV24-1	TRBJ1-2	-	CATSGKSTGAYGYTF	TGTGCCACCAGTGGGAAGTCGACAGGAGCTTATGGCTACACCTTC
-	TRBV5-4	TRBJ2-1	few	CASSQGLNEQFF	TGTGCCAGCAGCCAGGGCTTGAATGAGCAGTTCTTC
-	TRBV2	TRBJ1-1	-	CASSDTGVMNTEAFF	TGTGCCAGCAGTGATACGGGGGTGATGAACACTGAAGCTTTCTTT
-	TRBV29-1	TRBJ2-7	-	CSVIGGVAYEQYF	TGCAGCGTCATTGGAGGGGTGGCCTACGAGCAGTACTTC
-	TRBV7-9	TRBJ2-7	-	CASREGPYEQYF	TGTGCCAGCAGGGAGGGTCCCTACGAGCAGTACTTC
-	TRBV6-1	TRBJ1-5	-	CASSEVVTTRPAQHF	TGTGCCAGCAGTGAAGTGGTGACAACGCGCCCGGCCCAGCATTTT
-	TRBV18	TRBJ1-2	-	CASSKNPGEDYGYTF	TGTGCCAGCTCAAAAAACCCGGGGGAGGACTATGGCTACACCTTC
-	TRBV7-9	TRBJ2-3	-	CASSIGDTGTDTQYF	TGTGCCAGCAGCATCGGGGATACCGGCACAGATACGCAGTATTTT
-	TRBV4-3	TRBJ2-6	-	CASSQSAGANVLTF	TGCGCCAGCAGCCAATCGGCTGGGGCCAACGTCCTGACTTTC
TRBD2	TRBV5-4	TRBJ2-7	once	CASSPGTSGSKEQYF	TGTGCCAGCAGTCCTGGGACTAGCGGGAGCAAGGAGCAGTACTTC
-	TRBV5-1	TRBJ2-1	-	CASSLVLTSFDEQFF	TGCGCCAGCAGCTTGGTCCTAACTAGCTTCGATGAGCAGTTCTTC
-	TRBV6-5	TRBJ2-5	-	CAAGPRGGKETQYF	TGTGCCGCCGGCCCCCGAGGGGGAAAAGAGACCCAGTACTTC
TRBD1	TRBV9	TRBJ1-3	-	CASSEGDRDSGNTIYF	TGTGCCAGCAGCGAGGGGGACAGGGACTCTGGAAACACCATATATTTT
TRBD1	TRBV18	TRBJ2-7	-	CASSPRDRPYEQYF	TGTGCCAGCTCACCACGGGACAGACCCTACGAGCAGTACTTC
-	TRBV3-1/TRBV3-2	TRBJ1-3	-	CASSQDVVFGNTIYF	TGTGCCAGCAGCCAAGATGTAGTCTTCGGAAACACCATATATTTT
-	TRBV4-1	TRBJ2-1	-	CASSQGGLMGDEQFF	TGCGCCAGCAGCCAAGGGGGCCTGATGGGCGATGAGCAGTTCTTC
-	TRBV30	TRBJ1-3	-	CAWSVSSGASSGNTIYF	TGTGCCTGGAGTGTCAGTTCAGGGGCCTCCTCTGGAAACACCATATATTTT
TRBD1	TRBV7-8	TRBJ1-5	-	CASSPGQGAGKNQPQHF	TGTGCCAGCAGCCCGGGACAGGGGGCCGGTAAAAATCAGCCCCAGCATTTT
-	TRBV5-6	TRBJ2-7	-	CASSPMGRYEQYF	TGTGCCAGCAGCCCCATGGGCAGATACGAGCAGTACTTC
-	TRBV19	TRBJ1-3	-	CAGSARSGNTIYF	TGTGCCGGCAGCGCCCGCTCTGGAAACACCATATATTTT